The 14 T cell receptor beta chains given below trace back to one sample, sequenced in a study of blood T cell repertoires in COVID-19 (dated by TCRdb to the early 2020s). The method was the immunoSEQ multiplex PCR assay. TCRdb took over this immuneACCESS table, retaining in-frame rearrangements with V and J assigned. Such tables are incomplete; in checked studies, under half of the missing clones stem from an unresolved V gene, and the remainder is unexplained. The sample profile shows over 85,000 clones; around four fifths of them were found once. The ten top clones hold around 3.7% of the sample. Source material: peripheral blood. The receptors stem from a man aged 50 or older with acute or convalescent COVID-19.

The gene calls are TRBV6-2 or TRBV6-3 and TRBJ2-5; 7 bases line up with TRBD1. The germline V gene has CDR1 MNHEY and CDR2 SVGEGT. The CDR3 covers 15 residues. V gave up 0 bases and J gave up 5 bases; unmatched junction bases: 6. The CDR3 loop reads CASSYSRGGRETQYF. CDR3 nucleotide sequence: TGTGCCAGCAGTTACTCGCGAGGGGGCCGGGAGACCCAGTACTTC.

This sequence joins TRBV4-3 and TRBJ1-1; D uncertain. Trimming took 0 bases from V and 7 from J, leaving 12 bases between them. This CDR3 is built from 14 residues. Germline CDR1 is LGHNA and CDR2 is YSLEER. CDR3 coding DNA: TGCGCCAGCAGCCAAGATTACTCGGTTGATGAAGCTTTCTTT. Encoded protein: CASSQDYSVDEAFF.

The gene calls are TRBV7-2 and TRBJ2-2; 12 bases line up with TRBD2. Germline trimming cut 3 bases from V and 7 bases from J; bases unmatched to any gene: 3. Looked up from germline, CDR1 is SGHTA and CDR2 is FQGNSA. CDR3 length: 15 residues. As DNA, the CDR3 is TGTGCCAGCAGCTTCCTAGCGGGGGGGCGCGGGGAGCTGTTTTTT. This sequence encodes CASSFLAGGRGELFF.

This clone has more than one count but fewer than ten. V gene TRBV19 combines with J gene TRBJ2-7; the match to TRBD1 covers 7 bases. Unmatched junction bases numbered 5, after V lost 4 bases and J lost 5 bases. Per the germline V gene, CDR1 is LNHDA and CDR2 is SQIVND (reference sequence). CDR3 length equals 13 residues. In DNA form, the CDR3 reads TGTGCCAGTAGTACCGGGACAGAGAACGAGCAGTACTTC. Translation gives CASSTGTENEQYF.

The chain joins TRBV9 to TRBJ2-7, with D possibly matching TRBD2 (5 bases). The V gene lost 3 bases and the J gene lost 2 bases, with 15 bases spanning the gap. Germline V lookup: CDR1 SGDLS, CDR2 YYNGEE. The CDR3 consists of 15 residues. The CDR3 nucleotides are TGTGCCAGCAGCGAGTCCGTCGGGAATACCTACGAGCAGTACTTC. This encodes CASSESVGNTYEQYF.

This clone has more than one count but fewer than ten. The CDR3 nucleotides are TGTGCCAGCACCATCCGAAGCTCGGGACAGAAGAATGAAAAACTGTTTTTT. It specifies CASTIRSSGQKNEKLFF. The J gene is TRBJ1-4, the V gene TRBV21-1; the table's TRBD1 call for D was not verified on the DNA. TRBV21-1 corresponds to a pseudogene. CDR3 length equals 17 residues.

This clone appeared a few times. The genes are TRBV23-1 and TRBJ1-3; 7 bases agree with TRBD1. TRBV23-1 counts as an open reading frame of uncertain function. This CDR3 is 19 amino acids long. The V gene end was trimmed by 0 bases and the J gene end by 0 bases; junction bases not matched to a gene: 11. The CDR3 region has the DNA TGCGCCAGCAGTCAATCCGGGACAGTAGGAAAAAGCTCTGGAAACACCATATATTTT. The encoded protein is CASSQSGTVGKSSGNTIYF.

The chain has TRBV28 and TRBJ2-5, with D possibly being TRBD1 (5 bases). The CDR3 is 15 residues long. Trimming cost V 8 bases and J 5 bases, with 21 bases left between them. Germline CDR1 reads MDHEN; CDR2 reads SYDVKM. CDR3 region: CASWGWGKGVETQYF. The DNA for the CDR3 is TGTGCCAGCTGGGGTTGGGGTAAAGGGGTTGAGACCCAGTACTTC.

The V and J genes are TRBV6-2 or TRBV6-3 and TRBJ2-1; 11 bases agree with TRBD1. Germline V CDR1 and CDR2: MNHEY, SVGEGT. The CDR3 sequence is 16 residues long. Trimming took 1 base from V and 5 from J; bases not matched to a gene: 4. CDR3 loop: CASSYWGTGGNNEQFF. The DNA of the CDR3 is TGTGCCAGCAGTTACTGGGGGACAGGGGGGAACAATGAGCAGTTCTTC.

CDR3 residues: CASSLTDRGLGGETQYF. The CDR3 DNA follows: TGTGCCAGCAGCTTGACAGACAGGGGGCTCGGCGGGGAGACCCAGTACTTC. The V and J genes are TRBV5-5 and TRBJ2-5; 10 positions agree with TRBD1. Germline values: CDR1 SGHKS, CDR2 YYEKEE (reference sequence). This CDR3 is 17 amino acids long. The trim removed 1 base at V and 5 bases at J, leaving 11 bases unmatched. Supplemented by reference TRBV5-5 and TRBJ2-5, the full variable domain reads DAGVTQSPTHLIKTRGQQVTLRCSPISGHKSVSWYQQVLGQGPQFIFQYYEKEERGRGNFPDRFSARQFPNYSSELNVNALLLGDSALYLCASSLTDRGLGGETQYFGPGTRLLVL.

The CDR3 is CASSPDSQETQYF. Written as DNA, the CDR3 is TGTGCCAGCTCACCGGACAGCCAAGAGACCCAGTACTTC. The rearrangement uses TRBV18 and TRBJ2-5, with D possibly being TRBD1 (6 bases). Trimming removed 3 bases from V and 1 base from J, with 6 bases in between. Germline V gene lookup returns CDR1 KGHSH and CDR2 LQKENI. The CDR3 runs 13 residues.

This rearrangement joins TRBV7-2 to TRBJ2-3; 9 bases are shared with TRBD2. Looked up from germline, CDR1 is SGHTA and CDR2 is FQGNSA. The CDR3 runs to 15 residues. Trimming cost V 5 bases and J 6 bases; bases outside gene matches: 9. The CDR3 nucleotides are TGTGCCAGCAGCCAACTAGCGGGCCAGGGCGATACGCAGTATTTT. Translating it yields CASSQLAGQGDTQYF.

The chain couples TRBV5-4 to TRBJ2-2; 12 nucleotides match TRBD2. Looked up from germline, CDR1 is SGHNT and CDR2 is YYREEE (reference sequence). CDR3 size: 16 residues. The J segment lost 3 bases and the V segment lost 4 bases, leaving 4 bases of the junction unmatched. Here the CDR3 reads CASSLAGGPDTGELFF. DNA for the CDR3: TGTGCCAGCAGCCTAGCGGGGGGGCCAGACACCGGGGAGCTGTTTTTT.

This chain joins TRBV11-1 and TRBJ2-3, with D perhaps TRBD1 (6 bases). The V gene's germline CDR1 is SGHAT and CDR2 FQDESV (reference sequence). V gave up 7 bases and J gave up 4 bases, with 21 bases separating them. The CDR3 is 16 amino acids. The CDR3 sequence: CASTPGNGGGADTQYF. In DNA, the CDR3 is TGTGCCAGCACCCCGGGGAATGGGGGCGGCGCAGATACGCAGTATTTT.